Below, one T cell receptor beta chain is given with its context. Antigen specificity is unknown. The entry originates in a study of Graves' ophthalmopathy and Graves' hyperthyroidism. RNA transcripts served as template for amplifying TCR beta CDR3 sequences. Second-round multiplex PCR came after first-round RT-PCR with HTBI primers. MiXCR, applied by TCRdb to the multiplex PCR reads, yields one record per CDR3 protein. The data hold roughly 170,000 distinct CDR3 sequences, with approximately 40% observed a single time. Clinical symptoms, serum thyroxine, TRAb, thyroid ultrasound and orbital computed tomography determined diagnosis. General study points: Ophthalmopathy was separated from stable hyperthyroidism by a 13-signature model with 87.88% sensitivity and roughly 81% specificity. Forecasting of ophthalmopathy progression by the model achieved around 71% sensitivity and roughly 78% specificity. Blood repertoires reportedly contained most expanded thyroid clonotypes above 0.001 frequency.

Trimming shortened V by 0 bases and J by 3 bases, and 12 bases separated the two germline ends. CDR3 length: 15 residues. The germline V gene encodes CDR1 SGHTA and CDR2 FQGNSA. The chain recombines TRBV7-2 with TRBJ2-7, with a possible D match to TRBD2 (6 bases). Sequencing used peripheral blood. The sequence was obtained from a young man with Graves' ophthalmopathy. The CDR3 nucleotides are TGTGCCAGCAGCTTAGCCACGACTAGTTTCTACGAGCAGTACTTC. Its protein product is CASSLATTSFYEQYF.